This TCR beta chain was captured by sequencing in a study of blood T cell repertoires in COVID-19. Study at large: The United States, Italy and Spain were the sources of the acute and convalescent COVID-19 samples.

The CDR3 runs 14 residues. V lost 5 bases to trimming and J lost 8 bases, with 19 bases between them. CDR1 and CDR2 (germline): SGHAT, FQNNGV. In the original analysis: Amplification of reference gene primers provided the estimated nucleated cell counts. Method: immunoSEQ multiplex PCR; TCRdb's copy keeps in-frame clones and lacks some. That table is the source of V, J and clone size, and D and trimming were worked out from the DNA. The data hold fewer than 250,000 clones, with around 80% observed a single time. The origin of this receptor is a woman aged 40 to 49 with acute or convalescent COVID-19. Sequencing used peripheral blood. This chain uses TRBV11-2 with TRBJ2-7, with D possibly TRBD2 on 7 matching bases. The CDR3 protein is CASSIRGGSLKQYF. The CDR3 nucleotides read TGTGCCAGCAGCATAAGGGGGGGCAGTTTAAAGCAGTACTTC.